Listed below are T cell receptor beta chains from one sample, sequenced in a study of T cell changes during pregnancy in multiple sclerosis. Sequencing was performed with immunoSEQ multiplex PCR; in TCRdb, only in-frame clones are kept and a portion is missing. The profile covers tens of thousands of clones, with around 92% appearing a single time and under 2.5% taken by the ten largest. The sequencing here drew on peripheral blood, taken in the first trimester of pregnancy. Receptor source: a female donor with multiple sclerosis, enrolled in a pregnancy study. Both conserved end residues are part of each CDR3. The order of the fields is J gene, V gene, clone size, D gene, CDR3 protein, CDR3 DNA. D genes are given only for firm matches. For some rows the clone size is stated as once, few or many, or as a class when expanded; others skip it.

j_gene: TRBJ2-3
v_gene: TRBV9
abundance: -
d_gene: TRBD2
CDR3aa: CASSDELTSAADTQYF
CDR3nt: TGTGCCAGCAGCGATGAACTGACTAGCGCAGCAGATACGCAGTATTTT

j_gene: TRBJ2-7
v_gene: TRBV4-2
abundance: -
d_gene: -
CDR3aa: CASSQTHGGSYEQYF
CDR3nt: TGTGCCAGCAGCCAAACCCACGGGGGCTCCTACGAGCAGTACTTC

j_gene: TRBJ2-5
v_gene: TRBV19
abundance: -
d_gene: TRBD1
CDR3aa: CASSIDRGSETQYF
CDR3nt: TGTGCCAGTAGTATCGACAGGGGAAGTGAGACCCAGTACTTC

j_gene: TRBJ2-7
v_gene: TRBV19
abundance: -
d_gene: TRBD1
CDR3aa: CASSQVRTGPYEQYF
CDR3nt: TGTGCCAGTAGTCAAGTCAGGACAGGCCCCTACGAGCAGTACTTC

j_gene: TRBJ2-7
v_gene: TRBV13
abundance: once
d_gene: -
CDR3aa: CASSLASQDYEQYF
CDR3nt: TGTGCCAGCAGCTTAGCCAGCCAGGACTACGAGCAGTACTTC

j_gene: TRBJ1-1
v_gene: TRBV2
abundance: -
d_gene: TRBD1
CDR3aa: CASSAQTGRNTEAFF
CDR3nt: TGTGCCAGCAGTGCCCAGACAGGGCGAAACACTGAAGCTTTCTTT

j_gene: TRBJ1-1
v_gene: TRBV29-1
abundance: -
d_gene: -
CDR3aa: CSVDSGEATEAFF
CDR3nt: TGCAGCGTTGATTCAGGGGAAGCTACTGAAGCTTTCTTT

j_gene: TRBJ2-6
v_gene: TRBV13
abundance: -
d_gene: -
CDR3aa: CASSLGTHSGANVLTF
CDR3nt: TGTGCCAGCAGCCTCGGGACACACTCTGGGGCCAACGTCCTGACTTTC

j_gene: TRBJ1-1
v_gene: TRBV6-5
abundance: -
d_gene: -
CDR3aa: CASSPVASTEAFF
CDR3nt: TGTGCCAGCAGTCCCGTAGCTTCCACTGAAGCTTTCTTT

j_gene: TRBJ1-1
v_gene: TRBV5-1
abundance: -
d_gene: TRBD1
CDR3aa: CASSLRDRQNTEAFF
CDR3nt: TGCGCCAGCAGCTTGAGGGACAGGCAGAACACTGAAGCTTTCTTT

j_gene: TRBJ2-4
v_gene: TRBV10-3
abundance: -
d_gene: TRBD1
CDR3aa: CAISGTGGQNIQYF
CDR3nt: TGTGCCATCAGTGGCACAGGGGGGCAAAACATTCAGTACTTC

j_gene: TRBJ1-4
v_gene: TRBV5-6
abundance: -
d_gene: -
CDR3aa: CASSQMSREKLFF
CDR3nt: TGTGCCAGCAGCCAGATGTCCCGAGAAAAACTGTTTTTT

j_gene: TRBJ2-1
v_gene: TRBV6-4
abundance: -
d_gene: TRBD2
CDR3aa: CASSPWTSGSNEQFF
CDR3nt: TGTGCCAGCAGCCCATGGACTAGCGGGAGCAATGAGCAGTTCTTC

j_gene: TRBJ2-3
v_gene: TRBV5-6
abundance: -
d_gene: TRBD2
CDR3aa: CASSIFGMPSGSPDTQYF
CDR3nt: TGTGCCAGCAGCATCTTCGGTATGCCCAGCGGGAGCCCAGATACGCAGTATTTT

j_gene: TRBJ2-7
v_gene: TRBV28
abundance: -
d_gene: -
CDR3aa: CASSFLDRRWTYEQYF
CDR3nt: TGTGCCAGCAGTTTCCTCGACAGGAGGTGGACCTACGAGCAGTACTTC

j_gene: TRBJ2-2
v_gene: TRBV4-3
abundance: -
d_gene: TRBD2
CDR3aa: CASSQDPAGGANTGELFF
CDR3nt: TGCGCCAGCAGCCAAGATCCAGCGGGAGGCGCGAACACCGGGGAGCTGTTTTTT

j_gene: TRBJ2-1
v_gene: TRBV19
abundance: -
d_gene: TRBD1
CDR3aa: CASSTTGYNEQFF
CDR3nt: TGTGCCAGTAGTACGACAGGGTACAATGAGCAGTTCTTC

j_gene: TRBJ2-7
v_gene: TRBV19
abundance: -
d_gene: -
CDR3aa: CASSLARGSDEQYF
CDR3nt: TGTGCCAGTAGCCTCGCCAGAGGTTCTGACGAGCAGTACTTC

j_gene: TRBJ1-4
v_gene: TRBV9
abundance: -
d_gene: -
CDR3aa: CASSVGPGGLTEKLFF
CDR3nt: TGTGCCAGCAGCGTAGGGCCAGGAGGTCTGACGGAAAAACTGTTTTTT

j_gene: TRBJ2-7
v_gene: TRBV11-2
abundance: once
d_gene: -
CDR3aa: CASMLRESYEQYF
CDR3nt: TGTGCCAGTATGCTCCGGGAGTCCTACGAGCAGTACTTC

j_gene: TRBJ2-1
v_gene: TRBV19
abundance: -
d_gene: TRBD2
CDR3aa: CASSIRELAVPGGEQFF
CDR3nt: TGTGCCAGTAGTATACGGGAACTAGCGGTCCCCGGCGGTGAGCAGTTCTTC

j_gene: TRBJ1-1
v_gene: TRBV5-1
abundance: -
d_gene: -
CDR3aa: CASSTGYTEAFF
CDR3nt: TGCGCCAGCAGTACAGGATACACTGAAGCTTTCTTT

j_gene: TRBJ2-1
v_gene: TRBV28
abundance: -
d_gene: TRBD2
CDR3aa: CASSLTSAVVREQFF
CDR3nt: TGTGCCAGCAGTTTAACTAGCGCAGTCGTCAGAGAGCAGTTCTTC

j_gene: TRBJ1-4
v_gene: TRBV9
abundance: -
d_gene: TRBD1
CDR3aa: CASSVSGQSNEKLFF
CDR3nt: TGTGCCAGCAGCGTCTCGGGACAGTCTAATGAAAAACTGTTTTTT

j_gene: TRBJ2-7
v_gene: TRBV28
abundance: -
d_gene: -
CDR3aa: CASSLSLWSPSEQYF
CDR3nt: TGTGCCAGCAGTTTAAGTTTGTGGAGTCCCTCCGAGCAGTACTTC

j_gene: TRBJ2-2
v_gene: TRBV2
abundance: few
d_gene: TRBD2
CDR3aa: CASSEDSGRFGELFF
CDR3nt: TGTGCCAGCAGTGAAGATAGCGGGAGGTTCGGGGAGCTGTTTTTT

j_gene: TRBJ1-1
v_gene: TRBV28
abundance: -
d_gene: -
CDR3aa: CASSLGIQGDFF
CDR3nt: TGTGCCAGCAGCTTAGGCATCCAAGGAGACTTCTTT

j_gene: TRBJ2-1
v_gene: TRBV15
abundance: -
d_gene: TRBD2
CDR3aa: CATSRDLSGRNEQFF
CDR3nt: TGTGCCACCAGCAGAGATCTTAGCGGGAGAAATGAGCAGTTCTTC

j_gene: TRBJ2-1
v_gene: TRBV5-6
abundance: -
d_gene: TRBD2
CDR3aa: CASSLGTSSYNEQFF
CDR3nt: TGTGCCAGCAGCTTGGGGACTAGCTCCTACAATGAGCAGTTCTTC

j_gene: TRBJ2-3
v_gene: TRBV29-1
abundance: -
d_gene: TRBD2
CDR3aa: CSVEITSGRADTQYF
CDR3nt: TGCAGCGTTGAAATAACTAGCGGGAGAGCAGATACGCAGTATTTT

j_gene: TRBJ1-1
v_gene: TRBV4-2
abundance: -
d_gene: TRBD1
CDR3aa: CASSQRGQGRGAEAFF
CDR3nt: TGTGCCAGCAGCCAACGCGGACAGGGTAGAGGGGCTGAAGCTTTCTTT

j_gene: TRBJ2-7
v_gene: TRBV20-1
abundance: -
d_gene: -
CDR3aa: CSAQTSYEQYF
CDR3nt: TGCAGTGCCCAGACTTCCTACGAGCAGTACTTC

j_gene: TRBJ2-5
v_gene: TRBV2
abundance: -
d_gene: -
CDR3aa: CASGRPGETQYF
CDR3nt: TGTGCCAGCGGTCGTCCGGGGGAGACCCAGTACTTC

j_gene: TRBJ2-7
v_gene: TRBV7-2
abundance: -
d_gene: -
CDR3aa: CASSSAGQSYEQYF
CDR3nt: TGTGCCAGCAGCTCAGCGGGACAGTCCTACGAGCAGTACTTC